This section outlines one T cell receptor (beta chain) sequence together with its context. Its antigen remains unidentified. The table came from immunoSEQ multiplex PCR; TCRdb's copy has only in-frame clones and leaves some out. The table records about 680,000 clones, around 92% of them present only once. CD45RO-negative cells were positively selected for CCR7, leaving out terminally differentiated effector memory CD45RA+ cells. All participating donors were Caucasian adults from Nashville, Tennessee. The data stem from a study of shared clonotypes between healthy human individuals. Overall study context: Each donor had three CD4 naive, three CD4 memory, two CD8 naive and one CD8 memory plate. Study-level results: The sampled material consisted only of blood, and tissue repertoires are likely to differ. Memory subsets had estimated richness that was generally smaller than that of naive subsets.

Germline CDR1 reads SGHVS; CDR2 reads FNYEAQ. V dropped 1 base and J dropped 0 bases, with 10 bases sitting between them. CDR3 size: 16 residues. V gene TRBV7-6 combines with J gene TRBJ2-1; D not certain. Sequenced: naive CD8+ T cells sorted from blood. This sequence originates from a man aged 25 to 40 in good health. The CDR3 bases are TGTGCCAGCAGCTTAGTTGGCGAAAGCTCCTACAATGAGCAGTTCTTC. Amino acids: CASSLVGESSYNEQFF.